Below, 6 T cell receptor beta chains from the same sample are listed, as sequenced in a study of blood T cell repertoires in COVID-19. Generated by immunoSEQ multiplex PCR, the TCRdb table keeps only in-frame clones and is missing some. Of 75,000 to 80,000 clones listed, 85% are singletons. Sequencing was carried out using peripheral blood. All receptors derive from a man between 60 and 75 years old with COVID-19, enrolled during active disease.

This clone was recorded only once. The chain recombines TRBV7-3 with TRBJ2-1, with a possible D match to TRBD1 (6 bases). The CDR3 has 13 amino acids. Germline V lookup: CDR1 SGHTA, CDR2 FQGTGA. Trimming cost V 4 bases and J 7 bases, with 11 bases left between them. In nucleotides, the CDR3 is TGTGCCAGCAGCTCATTCAGGGGAAATGAGCAGTTCTTC. Translation gives CASSSFRGNEQFF.

V and J are TRBV7-9 and TRBJ1-3, with D hard to call. V was shortened by 1 base and J by 0 bases, with 13 bases between the two germline ends. Per the germline V gene, CDR1 is SEHNR and CDR2 is FQNEAQ (reference sequence). The CDR3 runs to 17 residues. CDR3 protein: CASSLEREINSGNTIYF. The CDR3 DNA reads as TGTGCCAGCAGCTTAGAGAGGGAGATTAACTCTGGAAACACCATATATTTT. The full variable domain, in which reference TRBV7-9 and TRBJ1-3 provide the parts outside the CDR3, is DTGVSQNPRHKITKRGQNVTFRCDPISEHNRLYWYRQTLGQGPEFLTYFQNEAQLEKSRLLSDRFSAERPKGSFSTLEIQRTEQGDSAMYLCASSLEREINSGNTIYFGEGSWLTVV.

CDR3 loop: CSVEIEFRTGGKRELETDTQYF. The CDR3 bases are TGCAGCGTTGAGATCGAATTCCGGACAGGGGGGAAGCGGGAGCTGGAGACAGATACGCAGTATTTT. V usage is TRBV29-1 and J usage is TRBJ2-3; TRBD1 matches 10 bases. Losses at the gene ends were 3 bases for V and 3 bases for J; bases not matched to a gene: 27. CDR1 and CDR2 from the germline V gene are SQVTM and ANQGSEA. The CDR3 has 22 amino acids.

The chain combines TRBV2 with TRBJ1-6; D remains ambiguous. CDR3 length: 16 amino acids. Germline CDR1 is SNHLY and CDR2 is FYNNEI. V lost 5 bases to trimming and J lost 5 bases, with 16 bases between them. CDR3 region: CASSSGEVLNNSPLHF. The CDR3 nucleotides read TGTGCCAGCAGTTCCGGAGAGGTGCTTAATAATTCACCCCTCCACTTT.

The genes are TRBV7-9 and TRBJ2-2, with D uncertain. The germline V and J ends were trimmed by 1 base and 3 bases, with 6 bases remaining between them. This CDR3 is built from 14 residues. Per the germline V gene, CDR1 is SEHNR and CDR2 is FQNEAQ (reference sequence). The chain's CDR3 is CASSLVRDTGELFF. CDR3 nucleotides: TGTGCCAGCAGCTTAGTCCGAGACACCGGGGAGCTGTTTTTT.

This clone was observed once. The CDR3: CASTYPDRGGRETQYF. The CDR3 DNA sequence: TGTGCCAGCACCTATCCCGATCGGGGTGGTAGAGAGACCCAGTACTTC. This chain connects TRBV21-1 to TRBJ2-5; no check of the table's D call, TRBD2, against the DNA was made. TRBV21-1 corresponds to a pseudogene. This CDR3 region has 16 residues.